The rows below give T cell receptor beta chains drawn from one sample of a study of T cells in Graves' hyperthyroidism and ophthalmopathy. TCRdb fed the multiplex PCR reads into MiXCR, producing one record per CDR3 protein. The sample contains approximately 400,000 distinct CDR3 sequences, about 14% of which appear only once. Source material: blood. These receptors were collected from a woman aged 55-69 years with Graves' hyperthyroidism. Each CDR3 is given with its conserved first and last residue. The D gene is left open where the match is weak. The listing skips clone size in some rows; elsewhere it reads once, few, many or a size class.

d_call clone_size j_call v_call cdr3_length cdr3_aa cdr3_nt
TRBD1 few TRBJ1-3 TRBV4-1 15 CASSRQGLSGNTIYF TGCGCCAGCAGCCGACAGGGCCTGTCTGGAAACACCATATATTTT
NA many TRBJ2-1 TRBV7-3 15 CASSPLLDGYNEQFF TGTGCCAGCAGCCCACTCCTGGACGGTTACAATGAGCAGTTCTTC
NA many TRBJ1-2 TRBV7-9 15 CASSLGTRAYAGYTF TGTGCCAGCAGCCTAGGCACGCGGGCATATGCTGGCTACACCTTC
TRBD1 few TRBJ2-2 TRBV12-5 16 CASGLGGQGTHGELFF TGTGCTAGTGGTTTGGGAGGACAGGGGACACACGGGGAGCTGTTTTTT
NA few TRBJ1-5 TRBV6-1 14 CASSQTGTNQPQHF TGTGCCAGCTCCCAAACAGGGACTAATCAGCCCCAGCATTTT
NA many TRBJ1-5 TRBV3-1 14 CASSQETYNQPQHF TGTGCCAGCAGCCAAGAGACCTACAATCAGCCCCAGCATTTT
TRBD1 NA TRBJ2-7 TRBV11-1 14 CASSLTGGQYEQYF TGTGCCAGCAGCCTGACAGGGGGTCAGTACGAGCAGTACTTC
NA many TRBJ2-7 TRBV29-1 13 CSVEDGKAYEQYF TGCAGCGTTGAAGACGGGAAGGCTTACGAGCAGTACTTC
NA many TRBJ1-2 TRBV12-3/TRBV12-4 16 CASSPQMSPSGYGYTF TGTGCCAGCAGCCCCCAAATGTCCCCATCGGGCTATGGCTACACCTTC
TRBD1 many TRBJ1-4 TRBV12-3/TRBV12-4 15 CASSLEGRGLEKLFF TGTGCCAGCAGTTTAGAGGGCAGGGGGCTTGAAAAACTGTTTTTT
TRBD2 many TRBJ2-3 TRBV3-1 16 CASSHQGLANTDTQYF TGTGCCAGCAGTCACCAGGGACTAGCGAACACAGATACGCAGTATTTT
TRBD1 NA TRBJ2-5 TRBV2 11 CASGDRGTQYF TGTGCCAGCGGTGACAGGGGCACCCAGTACTTC
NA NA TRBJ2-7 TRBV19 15 CASSIASTSRYEQYF TGTGCCAGTAGTATAGCGAGTACTAGCAGATACGAGCAGTACTTC
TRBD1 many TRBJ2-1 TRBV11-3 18 CASSLDLGVWGQYNEQFF TGTGCCAGCAGCTTAGATCTCGGAGTATGGGGACAGTACAATGAGCAGTTCTTC
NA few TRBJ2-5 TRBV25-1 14 CASSGWAREETQYF TGTGCCAGCAGTGGATGGGCCAGGGAAGAGACCCAGTACTTC
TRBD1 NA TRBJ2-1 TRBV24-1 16 CATSDPGTGNYNEQFF TGTGCCACCAGTGACCCCGGGACAGGAAACTACAATGAGCAGTTCTTC
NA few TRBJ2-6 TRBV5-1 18 CASSYWTVGGSGANVLTF TGCGCCAGCAGCTACTGGACAGTTGGCGGATCTGGGGCCAACGTCCTGACTTTC
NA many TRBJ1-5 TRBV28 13 CASNRQYNQPQHF TGTGCCAGCAACAGACAGTACAATCAGCCCCAGCATTTT
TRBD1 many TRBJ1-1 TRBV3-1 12 CASSTPGGRAFF TGTGCCAGCAGCACCCCAGGGGGCCGGGCTTTCTTT
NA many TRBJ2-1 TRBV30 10 CAWAGSGQFF TGTGCCTGGGCCGGGAGTGGGCAGTTCTTC
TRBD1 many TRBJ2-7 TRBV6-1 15 CASLEDRVGLYEQYF TGTGCCAGCCTTGAGGACAGGGTAGGTTTGTACGAGCAGTACTTC
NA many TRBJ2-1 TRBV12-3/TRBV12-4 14 CASSLAQGHNEQFF TGTGCCAGCAGTTTAGCACAGGGCCACAATGAGCAGTTCTTC
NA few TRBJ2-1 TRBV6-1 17 CASSSPRVGEQNNEQFF TGTGCCAGCAGTTCCCCCCGTGTGGGGGAGCAGAACAATGAGCAGTTCTTC
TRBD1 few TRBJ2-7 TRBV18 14 CASSPPGQGGEQYF TGTGCCAGCTCACCCCCGGGACAGGGCGGCGAGCAGTACTTC
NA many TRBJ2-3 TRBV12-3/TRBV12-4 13 CASSFMGSDTQYF TGTGCCAGCAGTTTCATGGGGTCAGATACGCAGTATTTT
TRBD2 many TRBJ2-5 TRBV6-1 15 CASSTSYGTKETQYF TGTGCCAGCAGCACCTCTTACGGGACTAAAGAGACCCAGTACTTC
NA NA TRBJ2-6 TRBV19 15 CASSIRGMGANVLTF TGTGCCAGTAGTATAAGAGGGATGGGGGCCAACGTCCTGACTTTC
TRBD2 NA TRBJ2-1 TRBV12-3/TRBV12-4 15 CASGRTSGTRNEQFF TGTGCCAGCGGCCGGACTAGCGGGACTCGGAATGAGCAGTTCTTC
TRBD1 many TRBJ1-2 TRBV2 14 CASSHRDRDSGYTF TGTGCCAGCAGTCACCGGGACAGGGACAGTGGCTACACCTTC
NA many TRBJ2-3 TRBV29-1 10 CSVSTDTQYF TGCAGCGTTAGCACAGATACGCAGTATTTT
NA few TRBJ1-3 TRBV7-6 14 CASSFYRAGDTIYF TGTGCCAGCAGCTTTTACAGGGCAGGCGACACCATATATTTT
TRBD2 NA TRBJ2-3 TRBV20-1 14 CSASGLAGADTQYF TGCAGCGCCTCGGGACTAGCGGGAGCAGATACGCAGTATTTT
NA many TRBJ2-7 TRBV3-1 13 CASSTQTGWEQYF TGTGCCAGCAGCACCCAAACAGGGTGGGAGCAGTACTTC
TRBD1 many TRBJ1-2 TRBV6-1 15 CAASMGQGPNYGYTF TGTGCCGCCAGCATGGGACAGGGACCAAACTATGGCTACACCTTC
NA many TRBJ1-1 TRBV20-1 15 CSARDLDRSGTEAFF TGCAGTGCTAGAGATCTGGATCGCTCGGGGACTGAAGCTTTCTTT
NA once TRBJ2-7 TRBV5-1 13 CASRAGTSYEQYF TGCGCCAGCAGGGCAGGAACCTCCTACGAGCAGTACTTC
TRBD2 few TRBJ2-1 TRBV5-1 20 CASSLGASGRSLSSYNEQFF TGCGCCAGCAGCTTGGGGGCTAGCGGGAGATCCCTGAGCTCCTACAATGAGCAGTTCTTC
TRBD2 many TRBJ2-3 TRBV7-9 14 CASSSGTSRDTQYF TGTGCCAGCAGCTCCGGGACTAGCAGAGATACGCAGTATTTT
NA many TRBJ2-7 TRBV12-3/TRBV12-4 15 CASSIKASPSYEQYF TGTGCCAGCAGTATCAAAGCGAGCCCCTCCTACGAGCAGTACTTC
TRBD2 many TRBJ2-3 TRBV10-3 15 CAISPRTSGTDTQYF TGTGCCATCAGTCCCAGGACTAGCGGTACAGATACGCAGTATTTT
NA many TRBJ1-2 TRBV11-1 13 CASSPMGGVGYTF TGTGCCAGCAGCCCCATGGGAGGGGTCGGCTACACCTTC
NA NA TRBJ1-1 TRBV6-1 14 CTSSQGRGYTEAFF TGTACCAGCAGTCAAGGGAGGGGGTACACTGAAGCTTTCTTT
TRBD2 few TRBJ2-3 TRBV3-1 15 CASSPSGISTDTQYF TGTGCCAGCAGCCCCAGCGGGATTAGCACAGATACGCAGTATTTT
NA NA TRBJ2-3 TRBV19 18 CASSADFGRGPITDTQYF TGTGCCAGTAGTGCTGACTTCGGGCGGGGCCCGATCACAGATACGCAGTATTTT
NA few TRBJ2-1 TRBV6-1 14 CASTTWNRHNEQFF TGTGCCAGCACTACGTGGAACCGGCACAATGAGCAGTTCTTC
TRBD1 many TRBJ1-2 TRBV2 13 CASLRTGVWGYTF TGTGCCAGCCTCAGGACAGGGGTGTGGGGCTACACCTTC
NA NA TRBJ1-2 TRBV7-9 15 CASSLEASLTYGYTF TGTGCCAGCAGCTTAGAGGCCAGCCTTACCTATGGCTACACCTTC
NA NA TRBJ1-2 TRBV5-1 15 CASSLISGPGAGYTF TGCGCCAGCAGCTTGATTTCGGGCCCCGGGGCGGGCTACACCTTC
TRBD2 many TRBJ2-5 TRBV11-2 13 CASSRGGGETQYF TGTGCCAGCAGCCGGGGGGGAGGCGAGACCCAGTACTTC
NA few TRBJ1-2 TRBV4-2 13 CASSQDPMYGYTF TGTGCCAGCAGCCAAGATCCGATGTATGGCTACACCTTC
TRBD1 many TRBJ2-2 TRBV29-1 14 CSVTGTANTGELFF TGCAGCGTTACCGGGACAGCGAACACCGGGGAGCTGTTTTTT
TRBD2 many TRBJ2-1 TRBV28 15 CASSVSGRGANEQFF TGTGCCAGCAGTGTTAGCGGGAGGGGGGCAAATGAGCAGTTCTTC
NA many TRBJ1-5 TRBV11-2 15 CASSLDGLTGQPQHF TGTGCCAGCAGCTTAGATGGACTAACAGGGCAGCCCCAGCATTTT
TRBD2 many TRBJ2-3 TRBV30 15 CAWSVTSGSTDTQYF TGTGCCTGGAGTGTAACTAGCGGGAGCACAGATACGCAGTATTTT
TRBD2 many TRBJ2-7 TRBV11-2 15 CASSSGAGGAYEQYF TGTGCCAGCAGCTCCGGGGCGGGAGGCGCCTACGAGCAGTACTTC
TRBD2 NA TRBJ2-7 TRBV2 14 CASSGTSGIYEQYF TGTGCCAGCAGCGGGACTAGCGGAATCTACGAGCAGTACTTC
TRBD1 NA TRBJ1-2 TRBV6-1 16 CASTARGDRGGYGYTF TGTGCCAGCACCGCGCGGGGGGACAGGGGAGGATATGGCTACACCTTC
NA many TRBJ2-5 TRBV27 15 CASSRNFVTQETQYF TGTGCCAGCAGTCGAAATTTCGTAACCCAAGAGACCCAGTACTTC